The entry below gives a single TCR beta chain sequence along with its context. Using immunoSEQ multiplex PCR, the repertoire was profiled, and TCRdb retains in-frame clones only, with some absent. The sample yields approximately 31,000 clones, 80% to 85% seen once. The entry originates in a study of OX40 agonist ivuxolimab in advanced cancers. Deletions cut 5 bases from V and 1 base from J, with 17 bases between. The length of the CDR3 is 16 residues. Germline assignment: CDR1 MNHEY and CDR2 SMNVEV (reference sequence). Any history of autoimmune disease or systemic immunosuppression disqualified patients.

The material was CD4+ or CD8+ T cells sorted from blood, obtained in a trial of the OX40 agonist ivuxolimab. The chain combines TRBV27 with TRBJ1-1; D may be TRBD1 (5 bases). This TCR was recovered from an adult with an advanced solid tumor such as melanoma, head and neck, liver or kidney cancer. The CDR3: CASSPRFWGENTEAFF. In DNA form, the CDR3 reads TGTGCCAGCAGTCCTCGATTTTGGGGGGAGAACACTGAAGCTTTCTTT.